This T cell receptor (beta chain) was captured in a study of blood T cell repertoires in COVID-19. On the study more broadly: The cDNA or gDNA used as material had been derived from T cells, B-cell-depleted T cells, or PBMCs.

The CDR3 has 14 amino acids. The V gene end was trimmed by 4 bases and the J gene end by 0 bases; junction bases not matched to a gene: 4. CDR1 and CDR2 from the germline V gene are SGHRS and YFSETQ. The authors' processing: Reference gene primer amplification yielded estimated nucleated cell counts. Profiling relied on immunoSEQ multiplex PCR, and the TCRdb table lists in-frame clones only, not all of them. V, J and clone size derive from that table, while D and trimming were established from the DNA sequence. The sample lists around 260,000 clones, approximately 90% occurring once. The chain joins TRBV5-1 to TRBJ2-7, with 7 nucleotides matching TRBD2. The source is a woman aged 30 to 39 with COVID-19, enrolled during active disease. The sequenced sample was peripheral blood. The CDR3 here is CASSLGLSSYEQYF. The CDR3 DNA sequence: TGCGCCAGCAGCCTGGGACTAAGCTCCTACGAGCAGTACTTC.